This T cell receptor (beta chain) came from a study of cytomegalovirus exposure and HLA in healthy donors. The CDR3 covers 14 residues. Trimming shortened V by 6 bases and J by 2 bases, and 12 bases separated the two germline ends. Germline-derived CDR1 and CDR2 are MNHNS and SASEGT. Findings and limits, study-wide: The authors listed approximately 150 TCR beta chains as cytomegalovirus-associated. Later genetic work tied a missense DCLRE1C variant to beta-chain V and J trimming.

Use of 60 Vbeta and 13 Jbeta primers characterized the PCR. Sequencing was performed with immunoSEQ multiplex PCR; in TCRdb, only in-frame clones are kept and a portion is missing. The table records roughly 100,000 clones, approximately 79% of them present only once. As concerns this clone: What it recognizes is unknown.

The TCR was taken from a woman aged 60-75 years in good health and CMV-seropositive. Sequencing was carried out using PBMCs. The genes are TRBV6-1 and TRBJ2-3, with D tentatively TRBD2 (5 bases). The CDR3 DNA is TGTGCCAGCAGAGGACTTCCGAACACAGATACGCAGTATTTT. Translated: CASRGLPNTDTQYF.